This passage covers 21 T cell receptor beta chains from one sample sequenced in a study of shared clonotypes between healthy human individuals. Generated by immunoSEQ multiplex PCR, the TCRdb table keeps only in-frame clones and is missing some. The sample holds millions of clones; about 92% are singletons and the top ten take more than 0.12%. Input material: naive CD4+ T cells sorted from blood. Subset reported: CD45RA+ positively selected. The receptors derive from a man between 18 and 29 years old in good health.

This chain connects TRBV9 to TRBJ2-5, with D possibly TRBD2 on 6 matching bases. V lost 4 bases to trimming and J lost 5 bases, with 18 bases between them. Germline CDR1 is SGDLS and CDR2 is YYNGEE. The CDR3 loop spans 15 amino acids. This CDR3 reads CASSPGLSGRETQYF. CDR3 DNA: TGTGCCAGCAGCCCGGGACTCTCAGGAAGGGAGACCCAGTACTTC. Drawing the rest from reference TRBV9 and TRBJ2-5, the complete variable domain is DSGVTQTPKHLITATGQRVTLRCSPRSGDLSVYWYQQSLDQGLQFLIQYYNGEERAKGNILERFSAQQFPDLHSELNLSSLELGDSALYFCASSPGLSGRETQYFGPGTRLLVL.

The rearrangement uses TRBV7-2 and TRBJ2-3; D unresolved. Trimming removed 4 bases from V and 6 bases from J, with 8 bases in between. This CDR3 is built from 12 residues. Germline loops: CDR1 SGHTA, CDR2 FQGNSA. Written as DNA, the CDR3 is TGTGCCAGCAGCTCCGTGGTGGATACGCAGTATTTT. The encoded protein is CASSSVVDTQYF.

V usage is TRBV5-4 and J usage is TRBJ2-2; the D is unclear. V lost 1 base and J 6 bases, leaving 7 bases between the germline ends. The CDR3 runs 13 residues. Germline V lookup: CDR1 SGHNT, CDR2 YYREEE (reference sequence). The CDR3 DNA reads as TGTGCCAGCAGCTTGAAAACCTCCGGGGAGCTGTTTTTT. Translated: CASSLKTSGELFF.

The chain carries TRBV6-6 and TRBJ2-1; 7 nucleotides match TRBD1. Germline values: CDR1 MNHNY, CDR2 SVGAGI (reference sequence). This CDR3 contains 13 residues. The V gene end was trimmed by 10 bases and the J gene end by 1 base; junction bases not matched to a gene: 4. As DNA, the CDR3 is TGTGCCACCCGGGACAGTTCCTACAATGAGCAGTTCTTC. This sequence encodes CATRDSSYNEQFF.

As regards this clone: Additional DNA sequences in this sample encode the identical CDR3. J is TRBJ1-3 and V is TRBV30; weak D call: TRBD1 (5 bases). V lost 5 bases and J 0 bases, leaving 5 bases between the germline ends. This CDR3 region has 12 residues. CDR1 and CDR2 (germline): GTSNPN, SVGIG (reference sequence). DNA for the CDR3: TGTGCCTGGGACAGCTCTGGAAACACCATATATTTT. This encodes CAWDSSGNTIYF.

The chain combines TRBV19 with TRBJ2-6, with D perhaps matching TRBD1 (5 bases). The CDR3 consists of 15 residues. Germline V gene sequence: CDR1 LNHDA, CDR2 SQIVND (reference sequence). V was cut by 7 bases and J by 2 bases, with 12 bases left in between. As DNA, the CDR3 is TGTGCCAGTAAAAGCCCACAGGCTGGGGCCAACGTCCTGACTTTC. Its protein is CASKSPQAGANVLTF.

The chain links TRBV21-1 to TRBJ1-2; the table's D call of TRBD1 was not tested on the DNA. TRBV21-1 is listed as a pseudogene. CDR3 length: 15 amino acids. The CDR3 loop reads CASSKVWDTNYGYTF. The CDR3 nucleotides read TGTGCCAGCAGCAAAGTGTGGGACACCAACTATGGCTACACCTTC.

The V call is TRBV6-5, the J call TRBJ2-1; maybe TRBD2 (6 bases). The ends were cut back, 4 bases at V and 7 bases at J, with 17 bases in the middle. The germline gives CDR1 MNHEY, CDR2 SVGAGI. This CDR3 region has 15 residues. As DNA, the CDR3 is TGTGCCAGCAGTTTCGGTAGCGGAGTTAGAAATGAGCAGTTCTTC. Its translation: CASSFGSGVRNEQFF.

This rearrangement joins TRBV7-2 to TRBJ2-1; perhaps D is TRBD1 or TRBD2 (6 bases each). CDR3 length: 14 residues. The V and J ends lost 8 bases and 0 bases respectively, with 11 bases between them. Germline-derived CDR1 and CDR2 are SGHTA and FQGNSA. The CDR3 nucleotides read TGTGCCAGCGGTAAGGGGGGCTCCTACAATGAGCAGTTCTTC. This encodes CASGKGGSYNEQFF. The full variable domain, its missing parts supplied by reference TRBV7-2 and TRBJ2-1, is GAGVSQSPSNKVTEKGKDVELRCDPISGHTALYWYRQSLGQGLEFLIYFQGNSAPDKSGLPSDRFSAERTGGSVSTLTIQRTQQEDSAVYLCASGKGGSYNEQFFGPGTRLTVL.

The rearrangement uses TRBV18 and TRBJ2-7; TRBD2 might be the D (5 bases). This CDR3 contains 14 residues. V lost 0 bases and J 9 bases, leaving 15 bases between the germline ends. Germline V lookup: CDR1 KGHSH, CDR2 LQKENI. Here the CDR3 DNA reads TGTGCCAGCTCACCACCGGGTAAGGAGGTGCGGCAGTACTTC. Protein product: CASSPPGKEVRQYF.

The chain recombines TRBV28 with TRBJ1-6; TRBD1 agrees at 7 bases. Germline V gene sequence: CDR1 MDHEN, CDR2 SYDVKM. Trimming took 8 bases from V and 4 from J; bases not matched to a gene: 5. This CDR3 contains 14 residues. CDR3 region: CASLRGQYNSPLHF. DNA of the CDR3: TGTGCCAGCCTTCGGGGACAGTATAATTCACCCCTCCACTTT.

The chain couples TRBV5-6 to TRBJ1-5, with 9 bases identical to TRBD1. V shed 2 bases and J 4 bases; nucleotides not matched to a gene: 7. Germline CDR1 and CDR2: SGHDT and YYEEEE. The CDR3 length is 16 residues. The CDR3 DNA reads as TGTGCCAGCAGCTTTCGGGACAGGGCCTTAAATCAGCCCCAGCATTTT. It yields the protein CASSFRDRALNQPQHF.

The rearrangement uses TRBV6-5 and TRBJ2-4; D might be TRBD2 (6 bases). Germline V CDR1 and CDR2: MNHEY, SVGAGI. The V and J ends lost 5 bases and 0 bases respectively, with 8 bases between them. The CDR3 runs 14 residues. In DNA, the CDR3 is TGTGCCAGCAGTACAGCGGGAGCCAAAAACATTCAGTACTTC. Translated, it gives CASSTAGAKNIQYF.

In its sample, this clone was seen a few times. The chain uses TRBV10-1 and TRBJ1-1; D might be TRBD1 (6 bases). V was pared by 0 bases and J by 7 bases, with 12 bases between. Per the germline V gene, CDR1 is WNHNN and CDR2 is SYGVQD (reference sequence). The CDR3 runs to 14 residues. CDR3 sequence (DNA): TGCGCCAGCAGTGAGTCACAGGGAGGGGTTGAAGCTTTCTTT. It is translated as CASSESQGGVEAFF.

This chain joins TRBV18 and TRBJ2-3, with D unresolved. V shed 4 bases and J shed 4 bases, with 6 bases lying between them. Per the germline V gene, CDR1 is KGHSH and CDR2 is LQKENI. This CDR3 has 12 amino acids. The CDR3 loop reads CASSLQADTQYF. The CDR3 nucleotides are TGTGCCAGCTCACTACAAGCAGATACGCAGTATTTT.

This clone has only a few counts. The junction departs from the called germline gene at one end, perhaps through a read error. Distinct nucleotide sequences in the sample also encode this CDR3. The genes are TRBV30 and TRBJ1-1; possible D gene TRBD1, 6 bases. This CDR3 has 13 residues. Germline V gene lookup returns CDR1 GTSNPN and CDR2 SVGIG (reference sequence). This CDR3 is CAWTAGVGTEAFF. The CDR3, as DNA: TGCGCCTGGACAGCAGGGGTCGGCACTGAAGCTTTCTTT.

This chain connects TRBV10-3 to TRBJ2-3; 12 bases map to TRBD2. The length of the CDR3 is 16 residues. CDR1 is ENHRY, CDR2 SYGVKD, per germline. Trimming took 4 bases from V and 1 from J; bases not matched to a gene: 3. CDR3 region: CAISAASGRGTDTQYF. The DNA for the CDR3 is TGTGCCATCAGTGCGGCTAGCGGGAGGGGCACAGATACGCAGTATTTT.

The rearrangement joins TRBV28 to TRBJ1-1; TRBD1 is a possible D gene (6 bases). Trimming cost V 6 bases and J 1 base, with 9 bases left between them. Looked up from germline, CDR1 is MDHEN and CDR2 is SYDVKM. This CDR3 has 13 residues. For the CDR3, the DNA is TGTGCCAGCAGGTCGGGGGCGAACACTGAAGCTTTCTTT. It specifies CASRSGANTEAFF.

Comment on this clone: The sample has other DNA sequences that encode this CDR3 too. The chain has TRBV5-4 and TRBJ2-7; 10 bases are a match to TRBD2. Per the germline V gene, CDR1 is SGHNT and CDR2 is YYREEE (reference sequence). V was pared by 2 bases and J by 2 bases, with 1 base of the junction left unmatched. The CDR3 spans 14 residues. CDR3 nucleotide sequence: TGTGCCAGCAGCTTAGCGGGAGGGCCCTACGAGCAGTACTTC. Translation: CASSLAGGPYEQYF.

This clone was recorded once. The chain combines TRBV2 with TRBJ1-1, with a possible D match to TRBD1 (5 bases). Trimming cost V 4 bases and J 0 bases, with 12 bases left between them. This CDR3 is 15 amino acids long. Germline V gene sequence: CDR1 SNHLY, CDR2 FYNNEI. The CDR3 is CASSGRQLMNTEAFF. The DNA for the CDR3 is TGTGCCAGCAGTGGTAGACAGCTTATGAACACTGAAGCTTTCTTT. The full variable domain, completed using reference TRBV2 and TRBJ1-1, is EPEVTQTPSHQVTQMGQEVILRCVPISNHLYFYWYRQILGQKVEFLVSFYNNEISEKSEIFDDQFSVERPDGSNFTLKIRSTKLEDSAMYFCASSGRQLMNTEAFFGQGTRLTVV.

The V call is TRBV2, the J call TRBJ2-3, with 13 bases identical to TRBD2. V lost 6 bases and J lost 2; bases outside the gene matches: 5. The CDR3 sequence is 16 residues long. Germline lookup yields CDR1 SNHLY and CDR2 FYNNEI. CDR3 loop: CASRATSGRATDTQYF. The CDR3 nucleotides are TGTGCCAGCAGAGCTACTAGCGGGAGGGCCACAGATACGCAGTATTTT.